This T cell receptor beta chain was sequenced for a study of technical replicates of blood from several donors. The CDR3 totals 16 residues. With 3 bases removed from V and 0 bases from J, the gap between germline ends came to 13 bases. The germline gives CDR1 SGHNT, CDR2 YYREEE (reference sequence). Profiling relied on immunoSEQ multiplex PCR, and the TCRdb table lists in-frame clones only, not all of them. This table has fewer than 60,000 clones, more than 90% appearing once. This receptor was obtained from a human donor in good health. Some clones in this sample may be carry-over from other donors' samples. J is TRBJ2-1 and V is TRBV5-4; possibly TRBD2 for D (7 bases). The sequencing input was PBMCs. Written as DNA, the CDR3 is TGTGCCAGCAGCTCTGGGGGGGCAAACTCCTACAATGAGCAGTTCTTC. Encoded protein: CASSSGGANSYNEQFF.